This T cell receptor beta chain was captured in a study of beta chain features in type 1 diabetes. Study outcomes and limitations: Compared with healthy donors, patients appeared to share more similar naive, central memory and regulatory TCRB repertoires. A moderate, significant TCRB CDR3 shortening appeared in type 1 diabetes across four CD4+ subsets.

V was shortened by 5 bases and J by 2 bases, with 16 bases between the two germline ends. The CDR3 loop spans 17 amino acids. Germline values: CDR1 SEHNR, CDR2 FQNEAQ (reference sequence). Sorting based on CD45RO/CCR7/CD25/CD127/CD95/CD27 separated CD4+ naive, central memory, regulatory and stem cell-like memory cells. Populations obtained by sorting all exceeded 98% purity. Expressed TCRB transcripts were sequenced because the isolated RNA had all been reverse transcribed beforehand. The table came from immunoSEQ multiplex PCR; TCRdb's copy has only in-frame clones and leaves some out. The sample records about 220,000 clones, roughly 10% being singletons. This clone was counted only a few times. The target antigen is unknown. Since a far larger clone is one base different, this is likely a read error.

Sequences were obtained from central memory CD4+ T cells from blood. The chain is built from TRBV7-9 and TRBJ2-6; possibly TRBD1 for D (6 bases). The sequence was collected from a man between 18 and 35 years old in good health. CDR3 amino acids: CASSVGAGGTGANVLTF. Written as DNA, the CDR3 is TGTGCCAGCAGCGTAGGGGCTGGGGGCACTGGGGCCAACGTCCTGACTTTC.